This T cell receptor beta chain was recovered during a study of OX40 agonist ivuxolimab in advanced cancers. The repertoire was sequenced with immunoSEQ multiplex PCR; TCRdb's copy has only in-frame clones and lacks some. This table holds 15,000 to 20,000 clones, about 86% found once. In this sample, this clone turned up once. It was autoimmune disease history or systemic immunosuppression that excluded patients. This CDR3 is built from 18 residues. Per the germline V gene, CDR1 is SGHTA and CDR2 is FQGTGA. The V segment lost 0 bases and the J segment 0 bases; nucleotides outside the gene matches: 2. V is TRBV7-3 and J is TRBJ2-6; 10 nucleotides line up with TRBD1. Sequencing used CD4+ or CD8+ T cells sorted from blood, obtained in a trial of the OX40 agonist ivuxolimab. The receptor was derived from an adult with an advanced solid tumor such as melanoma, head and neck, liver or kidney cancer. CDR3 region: CASSLTGQGFSGANVLTF. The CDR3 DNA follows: TGTGCCAGCAGCTTAACGGGACAGGGGTTCTCTGGGGCCAACGTCCTGACTTTC.